These 7 T cell receptor beta chains were sequenced from one sample in a study of cytomegalovirus exposure and HLA in healthy donors. The PCR used 60 Vbeta and 13 Jbeta primers. The table came from immunoSEQ multiplex PCR; TCRdb's copy has only in-frame clones and leaves some out. The profile shows about 130,000 clones, roughly 82% of them singletons. Sequenced material: PBMCs. The receptors were sampled from a boy younger than 18 in good health and CMV-seronegative.

This rearrangement joins TRBV30 to TRBJ1-3; a weak D match, TRBD1 (5 bases). Trimming stripped 2 bases from V and 4 bases from J, with 18 bases between. CDR3 size: 16 residues. Germline-derived CDR1 and CDR2 are GTSNPN and SVGIG (reference sequence). The DNA of the CDR3 is TGTGCCTGGAGTCCCCCTGACTGGGGCTCGGGAAACACCATATATTTT. It translates to CAWSPPDWGSGNTIYF.

The chain carries TRBV28 and TRBJ2-1; the match to TRBD1 covers 7 bases. Per germline, CDR1 MDHEN and CDR2 SYDVKM. This CDR3 is 15 amino acids long. The J segment lost 7 bases and the V segment lost 3 bases, leaving 9 bases of the junction unmatched. The chain's CDR3 is CASSLRQTGANEQFF. CDR3 nucleotide sequence: TGTGCCAGCAGTTTGCGCCAAACAGGGGCGAATGAGCAGTTCTTC.

V is TRBV5-1 and J is TRBJ1-3; no definite D call. In germline, CDR1 is SGHRS, CDR2 YFSETQ. The V and J ends lost 0 bases and 0 bases respectively, with 7 bases between them. CDR3 length: 15 amino acids. The DNA of the CDR3 is TGCGCCAGCAGCTTGGTCGGTTTCTCTGGAAACACCATATATTTT. Translation: CASSLVGFSGNTIYF.

A few counts support this clone. The chain couples TRBV30 to TRBJ1-5, with 7 positions matching TRBD1. This CDR3 has 15 residues. Losses at the gene ends were 1 base for V and 5 bases for J; bases not matched to a gene: 8. Germline V gene data show CDR1 as GTSNPN and CDR2 as SVGIG (reference sequence). The CDR3 bases are TGTGCCTGGAGTGAGGGACAGACTCCCTATCAGCCCCAGCATTTT. This gives the protein CAWSEGQTPYQPQHF. Looking up the rest from reference TRBV30 and TRBJ1-5 gives the full variable domain: SQTIHQWPATLVQPVGSPLSLECTVEGTSNPNLYWYRQAAGRGLQLLFYSVGIGQISSEVPQNLSASRPQDRQFILSSKKLLLSDSGFYLCAWSEGQTPYQPQHFGDGTRLSIL.

The DNA of the CDR3 is TGCGCCAGCAGCGGGCAAACTAGCACAGATACGCAGTATTTT. This sequence encodes CASSGQTSTDTQYF. The chain couples TRBV5-1 to TRBJ2-3; D uncertain. The CDR3 consists of 14 residues. The V gene's germline CDR1 is SGHRS and CDR2 YFSETQ. The V end lost 4 bases, the J end lost 0 bases, and 9 bases lay between the germline ends.

J is TRBJ2-1 and V is TRBV5-1; possible D gene TRBD1, 7 bases. V was trimmed by 4 bases and J by 4 bases, leaving 15 bases between them. The CDR3 is 15 amino acids. The germline gives CDR1 SGHRS, CDR2 YFSETQ. CDR3 nucleotide sequence: TGCGCCAGCAGCGGGGGGACAGCTCTTTACAATGAGCAGTTCTTC. Its translation is CASSGGTALYNEQFF.

The V call is TRBV6-1, the J call TRBJ2-1, with D maybe TRBD2 (5 bases). The CDR3 totals 13 residues. The V gene's germline CDR1 is MNHNS and CDR2 SASEGT. Trimming removed 4 bases from V and 10 bases from J, with 14 bases in between. This CDR3 is CASSVGLEREQFF. Written as DNA, the CDR3 is TGTGCCAGCAGTGTAGGACTGGAGCGCGAGCAGTTCTTC.